Below are 22 T cell receptor beta chains sequenced from a single sample in a study of beta chain features in type 1 diabetes. Study outcomes and limitations: Type 1 diabetes patients had TCRB CDR3s that were shorter (moderately but significantly so) in all four CD4+ subsets.

The investigators reverse transcribed all of the isolated RNA, so they sequenced expressed TCRB transcripts. TCRdb's table, derived via immunoSEQ multiplex PCR, lists solely in-frame clones and lacks some. The sample contains around 250,000 clones, approximately 15% of which appear only once. These receptors have no known antigen. Sequenced material: naive CD4+ T cells from blood. Receptors were obtained from a man aged 30-40 years with type 1 diabetes.

This clone is a singleton in its sample. The rearrangement uses TRBV7-9 and TRBJ1-1; possible D gene TRBD1, 6 bases. Trimming took off 5 bases at V and 4 bases at J, with 11 bases between the two ends. The CDR3 covers 13 residues. CDR1 is SEHNR, CDR2 FQNEAQ, per germline (reference sequence). The DNA of the CDR3 is TGTGCCAGCAGCCCGAGGGGGTTCACTGAAGCTTTCTTT. Protein product: CASSPRGFTEAFF.

The gene calls are TRBV14 and TRBJ1-1; D ambiguous. Germline values: CDR1 SGHDN, CDR2 FVKESK. This CDR3 comprises 13 residues. Trimming took off 0 bases at V and 10 bases at J, with 12 bases between the two ends. The CDR3: CASSQDFARGAFF. The DNA of the CDR3 is TGTGCCAGCAGCCAAGATTTTGCAAGAGGAGCTTTCTTT.

In this sample, this clone turned up a few times. This chain connects TRBV7-9 to TRBJ2-5; D might be TRBD2 (5 bases). Trimming took 5 bases from V and 1 from J, leaving 14 bases between them. The CDR3 consists of 15 residues. The germline V gene encodes CDR1 SEHNR and CDR2 FQNEAQ (reference sequence). The CDR3 DNA follows: TGTGCCAGCAGCCCTACTAGACTTGGCCAAGAGACCCAGTACTTC. Amino acid sequence: CASSPTRLGQETQYF.

This clone was seen a handful of times. This chain connects TRBV11-2 to TRBJ1-1; 7 bases fit TRBD1. Trimming cost V 6 bases and J 1 base; bases outside gene matches: 8. Germline-derived CDR1 and CDR2 are SGHAT and FQNNGV. The CDR3 length is 15 residues. CDR3 DNA sequence: TGTGCCAGCAGTTTTAGAACAGGGGCGAACACTGAAGCTTTCTTT. Translated: CASSFRTGANTEAFF. The entire variable domain, with the rest obtained from reference TRBV11-2 and TRBJ1-1, is as follows: EAGVAQSPRYKIIEKRQSVAFWCNPISGHATLYWYQQILGQGPKLLIQFQNNGVVDDSQLPKDRFSAERLKGVDSTLKIQPAKLEDSAVYLCASSFRTGANTEAFFGQGTRLTVV.

The V call is TRBV30, the J call TRBJ1-4; D not resolved. Germline lookup yields CDR1 GTSNPN and CDR2 SVGIG (reference sequence). The V end lost 0 bases, the J end lost 12 bases, and 11 bases lay between the germline ends. The CDR3 consists of 12 residues. CDR3 amino acids: CAWSVLGLELFF. The CDR3 bases are TGTGCCTGGAGTGTACTAGGATTGGAACTGTTTTTT.

This clone showed up just a few times. The chain joins TRBV30 to TRBJ2-2; no reliable D call. There are 16 residues in the CDR3. Germline lookup yields CDR1 GTSNPN and CDR2 SVGIG (reference sequence). V was pared by 4 bases and J by 2 bases, with 17 bases between. The CDR3 DNA sequence: TGTGCCTGGACCCATGGTACCGCGAGAAACACCGGGGAGCTGTTTTTT. Its translation: CAWTHGTARNTGELFF.

This chain links TRBV19 with TRBJ1-5; TRBD1 is a possible D gene (6 bases). This CDR3 contains 13 residues. Trimming cost V 11 bases and J 4 bases, with 15 bases left between them. Germline V gene sequence: CDR1 LNHDA, CDR2 SQIVND (reference sequence). The chain's CDR3 is CAGADSANQPQHF. The CDR3 nucleotides read TGTGCCGGGGCGGACAGCGCTAATCAGCCCCAGCATTTT.

The rearrangement joins TRBV18 to TRBJ2-2; tentative D call: TRBD1 (7 bases). CDR1 is KGHSH and CDR2 is LQKENI in the germline V gene. Trimming cost V 1 base and J 4 bases, with 10 bases left between them. This CDR3 is 15 amino acids long. This CDR3 reads CASSPRQGGTGELFF. CDR3 in DNA: TGTGCCAGCTCACCACGGCAGGGGGGCACCGGGGAGCTGTTTTTT. Full variable domain (missing parts from reference TRBV18 and TRBJ2-2): NAGVMQNPRHLVRRRGQEARLRCSPMKGHSHVYWYRQLPEEGLKFMVYLQKENIIDESGMPKERFSAEFPKEGPSILRIQQVVRGDSAAYFCASSPRQGGTGELFFGEGSRLTVL.

This clone was observed a handful of times. The gene calls are TRBV9 and TRBJ2-5; 7 bases match TRBD2. V lost 3 bases, J lost 3 bases, and 5 bases stayed unmatched. CDR1 SGDLS and CDR2 YYNGEE come from the germline V gene. The CDR3 length is 14 residues. CDR3 DNA: TGTGCCAGCAGCGCCGGACTAGGTGAAGAGACCCAGTACTTC. Translating it yields CASSAGLGEETQYF.

In DNA, the CDR3 is TGTGCCAGCAGCTCGGACAGCCATGTGTTGAGAGGCTATGGCTACACCTTC. This sequence encodes CASSSDSHVLRGYGYTF. This rearrangement joins TRBV5-4 to TRBJ1-2; D may be TRBD1 (6 bases). Trimming pared 3 bases from V and 4 bases from J, leaving 22 bases between. The CDR3 runs 17 residues. CDR1 and CDR2 from the germline V gene are SGHNT and YYREEE (reference sequence).

The chain recombines TRBV5-1 with TRBJ2-7, with 10 nucleotides matching TRBD1. With V trimmed by 4 bases and J by 9 bases, 7 bases remained unmatched. This CDR3 is built from 13 residues. Germline V CDR1 and CDR2: SGHRS, YFSETQ. The CDR3 coding sequence is TGCGCCAGCAGCCCGGGACAGGGGATCGCGCAGTACTTC. Protein product: CASSPGQGIAQYF.

The chain combines TRBV2 with TRBJ1-2; no firm D call. Germline CDR1 reads SNHLY; CDR2 reads FYNNEI. This CDR3 region has 11 residues. Trimming stripped 5 bases from V and 4 bases from J, with 5 bases between. This CDR3 is CASSNGYGYTF. The CDR3 bases are TGTGCCAGCAGTAACGGCTATGGCTACACCTTC.

This clone occurred a few times. The chain combines TRBV11-2 with TRBJ2-5, with 7 bases aligning to TRBD1. Trimming cost V 4 bases and J 7 bases; bases outside gene matches: 9. The CDR3 runs to 14 residues. Per the germline V gene, CDR1 is SGHAT and CDR2 is FQNNGV. CDR3 protein: CASSSPQGSGTQYF. CDR3 nucleotide sequence: TGTGCCAGCAGCTCCCCACAGGGGTCCGGGACCCAGTACTTC.

For the CDR3, the DNA is TGTGCCAGTAGTGCCCAAGGAGGGATCCCCTACGAGCAGTACTTC. Amino acids: CASSAQGGIPYEQYF. This chain uses TRBV19 with TRBJ2-7; weak D call: TRBD2 (6 bases). Germline CDR1 is LNHDA and CDR2 is SQIVND (reference sequence). The CDR3 has 15 residues. V lost 5 bases to trimming and J lost 2 bases, with 16 bases between them.

The chain recombines TRBV7-2 with TRBJ2-5; D is unresolved. The closer fit of TRBJ2-7 to the DNA end suggests the J call may be wrong. There are 11 residues in the CDR3. CDR1 is SGHTA and CDR2 is FQGNSA in the germline V gene. The CDR3 loop is CASSGALEQYF. Here the CDR3 DNA reads TGTGCCAGCAGCGGAGCCCTCGAGCAGTACTTC.

The table lists this clone with a few counts. The rearrangement uses TRBV10-3 and TRBJ2-7; D may be TRBD2 (5 bases). Between the trimmed V and J ends, which lost 0 bases and 2 bases, there was a span of 17 bases. The CDR3 sequence is 17 residues long. Germline V lookup: CDR1 ENHRY, CDR2 SYGVKD. The CDR3 DNA reads TGTGCCATCAGTGAGTCGAGCGGCGTGGGGAACCCCTACGAGCAGTACTTC. It encodes CAISESSGVGNPYEQYF.

A remark on this clone: At one boundary the junction diverges from the germline segment, which might be a read error. The chain carries TRBV7-7 and TRBJ2-7, with TRBD1 identical over 7 bases. Germline lookup yields CDR1 SSHAT and CDR2 FNYEAQ (reference sequence). CDR3 length equals 13 residues. CDR3 in amino acids: CASSSQGQSEQYF. CDR3 sequence (DNA): TGTGCTAGCAGCAGCCAGGGACAGTCCGAGCAGTACTTC.

The sample holds a few counts of this clone. V and J are TRBV6-5 and TRBJ2-5; TRBD2 matches 11 bases. Germline CDR1 MNHEY, CDR2 SVGAGI. The length of the CDR3 is 14 residues. Trimming at V came to 6 bases and at J to 4 bases, leaving 4 bases not matched to a gene. The CDR3: CASSPLAGAETQYF. In nucleotides, the CDR3 is TGTGCCAGCAGCCCACTAGCGGGGGCAGAGACCCAGTACTTC.

This clone has more than one count but fewer than ten. This chain connects TRBV6-6 to TRBJ2-3; 7 positions agree with TRBD1. The CDR3 covers 15 residues. V lost 5 bases and J lost 3; bases outside the gene matches: 8. The germline CDR1 and CDR2 sequences are MNHNY and SVGAGI (reference sequence). CDR3 sequence: CASSLLDRSTDTQYF. The CDR3 coding sequence is TGTGCCAGCAGTCTTTTGGACAGGAGTACAGATACGCAGTATTTT.

This clone was seen a few times. The J gene is TRBJ1-1, the V gene TRBV19; TRBD1 matches at 7 bases. Germline CDR1 and CDR2: LNHDA and SQIVND (reference sequence). There are 13 residues in the CDR3. The V segment lost 7 bases and the J segment 3 bases; nucleotides outside the gene matches: 5. DNA for the CDR3: TGTGCCAGTAATCCCCAGGGGGACACTGAAGCTTTCTTT. Translated, it gives CASNPQGDTEAFF.

This clone appeared a few times. The chain's CDR3 is CASSPPEGSYNEQFF. For the CDR3, the DNA is TGTGCCAGCAGCCCGCCGGAGGGCTCCTACAATGAGCAGTTCTTC. This chain connects TRBV9 to TRBJ2-1; D is perhaps TRBD2 (6 bases). V was cut by 4 bases and J by 0 bases, with 11 bases left in between. From germline, CDR1 is SGDLS and CDR2 YYNGEE. The CDR3 is 15 amino acids.

The rearrangement joins TRBV9 to TRBJ2-6; 7 bases fit TRBD1. J gave up 4 bases and V 0 bases, and 4 bases lay outside the gene matches. In germline, CDR1 is SGDLS, CDR2 YYNGEE. The CDR3 is 16 amino acids. CDR3 loop: CASSVEGTAGANVLTF. For the CDR3, the DNA is TGTGCCAGCAGCGTAGAAGGGACAGCGGGGGCCAACGTCCTGACTTTC.